This T cell receptor beta chain emerged from a study of blood T cell repertoires in COVID-19 (TCRdb year 2020). About the investigation overall: Collaborator samples came from the United States, Italy and Spain and covered acute and convalescent phases of COVID-19. Subjects who had been exposed to COVID-19, were actively infected with it, or had recovered from it provided the deeply sampled blood TCRbeta repertoires that made up the dataset. Where available, HLA class I and class II types were taken from metadata supplied by the sample provider and were not determined by assay-based typing. Samples were obtained from the ongoing ImmuneRACE study (first 160 participants) and from about 1,300 subjects provided by 6 global collaborators. The repertoires were released in a freely available public database intended as a resource for research on the immune response to SARS-CoV-2. The prospective study material was composed of cDNA or gDNA derived from T cells, B-cell-depleted T cells, or PBMCs. A de-identified subject ID, COVID-19 status, age in years and sex were almost always included in the sample metadata. Study-wide conclusions, independent of this receptor: Clinical and demographic metadata were provided uncurated, with the amount varying by source and participant.

TCRbeta CDR3 regions were amplified from genomic DNA using the immunoSEQ Assay, a bias-controlled multiplex PCR. Processing in the source paper ran as follows. Within the assay, amplification of reference gene primers was used to estimate how many nucleated cells each sample contained. Sequence reads were collapsed and filtered to measure the absolute abundance of every unique TCRbeta CDR3 rearrangement. For each sample, productive Simpson clonality was calculated as the square root of Simpson's diversity index over productive rearrangements. Here the immuneACCESS table is served through TCRdb, limited to in-frame sequences with V and J called. Missing clones are a known gap in these copies; in checked studies unresolved V genes cover under half, and the rest lacks a known reason. D and trimming come from the DNA, and the V and J calls and clone size come from that table. The sample records 65,000 to 80,000 clones, around four fifths of which are singletons. In total, the top ten clones hold under 35% of the sample.

The collaborating institutions used their own protocols to collect whole blood in K2EDTA tubes. For TCRbeta analysis, collaborators shipped samples in one of three forms: frozen whole blood, isolated PBMCs, or DNA extracted from either of those sample types. On this clone itself: Its antigen is unknown. Base quality data are lacking; no much larger clone is found one base away.

The TCR was taken from a human donor in a cohort sampled during active COVID-19. The sequenced sample was peripheral blood.

The DNA sequence is as follows: TGTGCTAGTGGTTTGGTTACCGGACAGGCTCGCTACGAGCAGTACTTC. This gives the protein CASGLVTGQARYEQYF. The sequence links TRBV12-5 to TRBJ2-7, and 7 bases in between align with TRBD1. Including cysteine and phenylalanine, the CDR3 has 16 amino acids. Only CDR3 DNA remains: 48 bases, in frame from the first base. Based on the germline V gene, the CDR1 and CDR2 sequences are LGHNT and FRNRAP. V has 0 bases trimmed and J has 3 bases trimmed; junction bases matching no gene number 8. With all but the CDR3 taken from the reference TRBV12-5 and TRBJ2-7 genes, the full variable domain is: DARVTQTPRHKVTEMGQEVTMRCQPILGHNTVFWYRQTMMQGLELLAYFRNRAPLDDSGMPKDRFSAEMPDATLATLKIQPSEPRDSAVYFCASGLVTGQARYEQYFGPGTRLTVT.